These 26 T cell receptor beta chains share one sample of origin, sequenced in a study of T cell repertoires in cytomegalovirus infection. TCRdb re-derived calls from the reads in MiXCR, one entry per CDR3 protein. The table lists over 150,000 distinct CDR3 sequences, roughly a sixth of them singletons, with around 25% in the top ten. Sequenced material: CD8+ T cells from PBMCs. Receptors were obtained from a human donor in good health (CMV status not recorded). Some clones in this sample may be carry-over from other donors' samples.

V is TRBV6-5 and J is TRBJ2-2; no clear D. This CDR3 contains 14 residues. Trimming stripped 2 bases from V and 5 bases from J, with 9 bases between. From germline, CDR1 is MNHEY and CDR2 SVGAGI. CDR3 sequence: CASSYTPPTGELFF. As DNA, the CDR3 is TGTGCCAGCAGTTACACGCCTCCTACCGGGGAGCTGTTTTTT.

This chain links TRBV28 with TRBJ1-3; D gene ambiguous. In germline, CDR1 is MDHEN, CDR2 SYDVKM. The germline V and J ends were trimmed by 2 bases and 2 bases, with 7 bases remaining between them. This CDR3 comprises 14 residues. The CDR3 nucleotides read TGTGCCAGCAGTTTAAGGCGTACTGGAAACACCATATATTTT. Amino acids: CASSLRRTGNTIYF.

This clonotype has only one observation. A read error is possible here, since a much larger clone lies one base away. The chain carries TRBV4-1 and TRBJ2-7; no clear D gene. CDR1 MGHRA and CDR2 YSYEKL come from the germline V gene. The V end lost 2 bases, the J end lost 5 bases, and 10 bases lay between the germline ends. There are 13 residues in the CDR3. CDR3 nucleotide sequence: TGCGCCAGCAGCCAACGGGCCGTGAACGAGCAGTACTTC. Protein sequence: CASSQRAVNEQYF.

The chain combines TRBV7-9 with TRBJ2-3; D is ambiguous. Germline V gene sequence: CDR1 SEHNR, CDR2 FQNEAQ (reference sequence). Trimming left V 4 bases short and J 4 bases short, with 18 bases between. The CDR3 is 16 residues long. The DNA of the CDR3 is TGTGCCAGCAGCTCCCCCCGTGGACCGCTGGCAGATACGCAGTATTTT. Amino acids: CASSSPRGPLADTQYF.

The rearrangement joins TRBV6-5 to TRBJ1-6; a possible D gene is TRBD1 (5 bases). V lost 3 bases to trimming and J lost 3 bases, with 6 bases between them. Germline lookup yields CDR1 MNHEY and CDR2 SVGAGI. The CDR3 contains 14 residues. The CDR3 here is CASSYQGYNSPLHF. The DNA for the CDR3 is TGTGCCAGCAGTTATCAGGGCTATAATTCACCCCTCCACTTT.

The chain combines TRBV20-1 with TRBJ1-2, with a tentative D call TRBD1 (6 bases). In germline, CDR1 is DFQATT, CDR2 SNEGSKA (reference sequence). This CDR3 spans 15 amino acids. Trimming shortened V by 3 bases and J by 5 bases, and 19 bases separated the two germline ends. Here the CDR3 DNA reads TGCAGTGCTAGTAGCCGGGACACGGGGATGTATGGCTACACCTTC. Amino acids: CSASSRDTGMYGYTF.

The chain carries TRBV7-6 and TRBJ1-1; TRBD1 is a possible D gene (6 bases). V was shortened by 5 bases and J by 1 base, with 14 bases between the two germline ends. This CDR3 is 15 amino acids long. Germline CDR1 reads SGHVS; CDR2 reads FNYEAQ. The CDR3: CASSPGDIRNTEAFF. The CDR3 region has the DNA TGTGCCAGCAGCCCCGGGGACATTAGGAACACTGAAGCTTTCTTT.

This clonotype turned up a few times. This chain uses TRBV2 with TRBJ1-2, with 9 bases that match TRBD1. CDR1 SNHLY and CDR2 FYNNEI come from the germline V gene. The trim removed 5 bases at V and 7 bases at J, leaving 8 bases unmatched. The CDR3 spans 14 residues. The CDR3 nucleotides are TGTGCCAGCAGTCGGCCGGGACAGGGTTCTGGCTACACCTTC. Residues: CASSRPGQGSGYTF.

The V and J genes are TRBV28 and TRBJ2-4; 12 bases map to TRBD2. V shed 7 bases and J 9 bases; nucleotides not matched to a gene: 16. Germline V gene data show CDR1 as MDHEN and CDR2 as SYDVKM. CDR3 size: 17 residues. The CDR3: CASTPSTSGGPKGIQYF. The CDR3 coding sequence is TGTGCCAGCACCCCTTCGACTAGCGGGGGCCCGAAGGGCATTCAGTACTTC.

The V gene is TRBV7-9, the J gene TRBJ2-7, with 9 bases aligning to TRBD1. The CDR3 totals 15 residues. Germline V lookup: CDR1 SEHNR, CDR2 FQNEAQ (reference sequence). The V and J ends lost 3 bases and 5 bases, in that order; junction bases with no gene match: 8. The DNA of the CDR3 is TGTGCCAGCAGCTTTCCGGGACAGGGTATCCACGAGCAGTACTTC. It codes for CASSFPGQGIHEQYF.

This clonotype has more than one count but fewer than ten. The V and J genes are TRBV11-1 and TRBJ2-1; 7 nucleotides agree with TRBD2. Germline V gene sequence: CDR1 SGHAT, CDR2 FQDESV (reference sequence). V was pared by 1 base and J by 4 bases, with 10 bases of the junction left unmatched. The CDR3 is 17 amino acids. The CDR3 sequence is CASSLVVGVGGYNEQFF. The CDR3 DNA reads TGTGCCAGCAGCTTAGTAGTCGGCGTGGGAGGGTACAATGAGCAGTTCTTC.

The chain is built from TRBV6-2 or TRBV6-3 and TRBJ2-5; 8 bases line up with TRBD1. CDR3 size: 12 residues. Germline assignment: CDR1 MNHEY and CDR2 SVGEGT. The ends lost 5 bases at V and 10 bases at J; junction bases unmatched: 6. CDR3 bases: TGTGCCAGCAGTCCAGGGGGCCACTACCAGTACTTC. It is translated as CASSPGGHYQYF.

This chain joins TRBV29-1 and TRBJ2-3; D is unclear. The CDR3 contains 9 residues. CDR1 is SQVTM and CDR2 is ANQGSEA in the germline V gene. CDR3 DNA: TGCACCTATGGTGGTGCGCAGTATTTT. This gives the protein CTYGGAQYF.

The chain joins TRBV10-3 to TRBJ2-1, with D tentatively TRBD1 (5 bases). This CDR3 has 14 residues. Trimming cost V 3 bases and J 1 base, with 7 bases left between them. The germline gives CDR1 ENHRY, CDR2 SYGVKD. The CDR3 loop reads CAISDRDSYNEQFF. For the CDR3, the DNA is TGTGCCATCAGTGACAGGGATTCCTACAATGAGCAGTTCTTC.

This chain uses TRBV28 with TRBJ2-7; D gene unclear. With 1 base removed from V and 1 base from J, the gap between germline ends came to 14 bases. The CDR3 has 16 residues. The germline gives CDR1 MDHEN, CDR2 SYDVKM. CDR3 coding DNA: TGTGCCAGCAGTTTATCCTTCGGCAGGTCTTCCTACGAGCAGTACTTC. Protein product: CASSLSFGRSSYEQYF.

The sample holds a few counts of this clonotype. V usage is TRBV7-2 and J usage is TRBJ2-1; 8 bases are shared with TRBD1. Germline loops: CDR1 SGHTA, CDR2 FQGNSA. The CDR3 is 15 amino acids. V lost 0 bases to trimming and J lost 9 bases; unmatched junction nucleotides: 7. The chain's CDR3 is CASSLAQGGGGEQFF. CDR3 in DNA: TGTGCCAGCAGCTTAGCACAGGGGGGCGGTGGTGAGCAGTTCTTC.

This clonotype came up a few times. The rearrangement uses TRBV7-2 and TRBJ2-1, with D perhaps matching TRBD1 or TRBD2 (6 bases each). The CDR3 is made up of 12 amino acids. Trimming left V 6 bases short and J 8 bases short, with 11 bases between. Germline CDR1 SGHTA, CDR2 FQGNSA. CDR3 DNA: TGTGCCAGCAGTCTCGGGGGCTATGAGCAGTTCTTC. Encoded protein: CASSLGGYEQFF.

The DNA for the CDR3 is TGTGCCAGCAGCTTTCAGCCCACTGAAGCTTTCTTT. It is translated as CASSFQPTEAFF. V gene TRBV7-9 combines with J gene TRBJ1-1; D is uncertain. The germline V gene has CDR1 SEHNR and CDR2 FQNEAQ (reference sequence). With 3 bases removed from V and 4 bases from J, the gap between germline ends came to 6 bases. The CDR3 has 12 residues. Together with reference TRBV7-9 and TRBJ1-1, the CDR3 gives the full variable domain: DTGVSQNPRHKITKRGQNVTFRCDPISEHNRLYWYRQTLGQGPEFLTYFQNEAQLEKSRLLSDRFSAERPKGSFSTLEIQRTEQGDSAMYLCASSFQPTEAFFGQGTRLTVV.

This clonotype was found a few times. The rearrangement joins TRBV4-1 to TRBJ2-1; perhaps D is TRBD1 or TRBD2 (6 bases each). CDR3 size: 15 residues. Trimming pared 3 bases from V and 4 bases from J, leaving 13 bases between. The germline CDR1 and CDR2 sequences are MGHRA and YSYEKL. The CDR3 DNA sequence: TGCGCCAGCAGCCAGGCGGGACACATATACAATGAGCAGTTCTTC. Translating it yields CASSQAGHIYNEQFF.

The CDR3 coding sequence is TGTGCCACCAGCACGGACTTTTTTGGGGCCAACGTCCTGACTTTC. Encoded protein: CATSTDFFGANVLTF. J is TRBJ2-6 and V is TRBV15; the D gene is possibly TRBD2 (5 bases). The CDR3 spans 15 residues. Looked up from germline, CDR1 is LNHNV and CDR2 is YYDKDF (reference sequence). Trimming left V 4 bases short and J 3 bases short, with 10 bases between.

The chain employs TRBV20-1 and TRBJ2-7; 9 bases align to TRBD2. The CDR3 is made up of 16 amino acids. V was pared by 0 bases and J by 0 bases, with 6 bases of the junction left unmatched. Germline CDR1 DFQATT, CDR2 SNEGSKA (reference sequence). CDR3 DNA: TGCAGTGCTAGAGATGGAGGACTAGCGATCTCCTACGAGCAGTACTTC. Translating gives CSARDGGLAISYEQYF.

This sequence joins TRBV13 and TRBJ2-3; D possibly matches TRBD1 or TRBD2 (5 bases each). This CDR3 is 16 amino acids long. Germline V CDR1 and CDR2: PRHDT, FYEKMQ (reference sequence). Trimming removed 4 bases at V and 2 bases at J, with 16 bases between. The CDR3 protein is CASSSGLLGHTDTQYF. CDR3 DNA sequence: TGTGCCAGCAGCTCGGGGTTGCTTGGACACACAGATACGCAGTATTTT.

This clonotype has a single count. The gene calls are TRBV7-3 and TRBJ1-5; TRBD1 might be the D (6 bases). Per germline, CDR1 SGHTA and CDR2 FQGTGA. Deletions cut 1 base from V and 3 bases from J, with 10 bases between. The CDR3 extends over 15 amino acids. The CDR3 DNA is TGTGCCAGCAGCTTAAGCAGGGGAATCAATCAGCCCCAGCATTTT. Protein sequence: CASSLSRGINQPQHF.

This clonotype occurred once. V usage is TRBV7-9 and J usage is TRBJ1-3, with no clear D. Between the trimmed V and J ends, which lost 8 bases and 2 bases, there was a span of 7 bases. Germline lookup yields CDR1 SEHNR and CDR2 FQNEAQ (reference sequence). CDR3 length: 12 residues. CDR3 sequence (DNA): TGTGCCAGCCCCTGGCCTGGAAACACCATATATTTT. It yields the protein CASPWPGNTIYF. The entire variable domain, with the rest obtained from reference TRBV7-9 and TRBJ1-3, is as follows: DTGVSQNPRHKITKRGQNVTFRCDPISEHNRLYWYRQTLGQGPEFLTYFQNEAQLEKSRLLSDRFSAERPKGSFSTLEIQRTEQGDSAMYLCASPWPGNTIYFGEGSWLTVV.

This chain joins TRBV20-1 and TRBJ2-7; 10 bases map to TRBD1. J lost 1 base, V lost 1 base, and 1 base had no gene match. The CDR3 is 14 residues long. The V gene's germline CDR1 is DFQATT and CDR2 SNEGSKA (reference sequence). CDR3 loop: CSARADRGSYEQYF. DNA of the CDR3: TGCAGTGCTAGAGCGGACAGGGGGTCCTACGAGCAGTACTTC.

The gene calls are TRBV6-2 or TRBV6-3 and TRBJ2-7; 7 nucleotides match TRBD1. The germline V gene encodes CDR1 MNHEY and CDR2 SVGEGT. This CDR3 is built from 14 residues. V shed 7 bases, J shed 4 bases, and the junction held 10 bases outside the gene matches. CDR3 region: CASTPEIQGYEQYF. The CDR3, as DNA: TGTGCCAGCACCCCGGAGATACAGGGGTACGAGCAGTACTTC.